Following are 8 T cell receptor beta chains from one sample sequenced in a study of blood T cells in healthy people across ages (dated by TCRdb to between 2014 and 2016). The library was prepared using 5' RACE. TCRdb names Illumina HiSeq 2500 as the instrument used. A second roughly 6 to 11 cycle PCR used a sample-barcoded 5' primer and a J-beta primer mix. TCRdb took the public reads, trimmed them with fastp at Q25, ran MiXCR for clone calling and kept in-frame beta chains. Entries are consolidated by CDR3 protein sequence, retaining the most common genes and DNA. The sample profile shows about 590,000 distinct CDR3 sequences; about 30% of them were found once. Jointly, the top ten make up about 15% of the sample. Sequencing was done on a sample of blood. The receptors were gathered from a woman older than 75 in good health.

The chain joins TRBV12-3 or TRBV12-4 to TRBJ2-3, with 7 bases fitting TRBD1. Trimming cost V 6 bases and J 11 bases; bases outside gene matches: 14. The CDR3 spans 14 residues. As DNA, the CDR3 is TGTGCCAGCAGGGGACAGTTGAGCACAGATGTGCAGTATTTT. Translating it yields CASRGQLSTDVQYF.

This clonotype appeared many times. The gene calls are TRBV29-1 and TRBJ1-1; tentatively, D is TRBD1 (6 bases). V was cut by 7 bases and J by 2 bases, with 14 bases left in between. Germline V gives CDR1 SQVTM, CDR2 ANQGSEA. This CDR3 comprises 13 residues. CDR3 coding DNA: TGCAGCGGAAGACAGGCCTACAACACTGAAGCTTTCTTT. Amino acid sequence: CSGRQAYNTEAFF.

The chain links TRBV24-1 to TRBJ1-1; 11 bases line up with TRBD1. CDR1 KGHDR and CDR2 SFDVKD come from the germline V gene. The CDR3 is made up of 15 amino acids. Germline trimming cut 4 bases from V and 4 bases from J; bases unmatched to any gene: 4. The CDR3: CATSDGGQGGTEAFF. The CDR3 DNA sequence: TGTGCCACCAGTGACGGGGGACAGGGGGGCACTGAAGCTTTCTTT.

This clonotype was recorded a few times. CDR3 in DNA: TGTGCCAGCAGTTTTTTAGCGGGGGGGCGAAGGGGCACAGATACGCAGTATTTT. It encodes CASSFLAGGRRGTDTQYF. The gene calls are TRBV27 and TRBJ2-3, with TRBD2 matching 11 bases. Germline loops: CDR1 MNHEY, CDR2 SMNVEV (reference sequence). Unmatched junction bases numbered 9, after V lost 3 bases and J lost 1 base. The CDR3 is 18 amino acids.

This clonotype was counted only a few times. Given a much more abundant clone one base away, this may be a read error. This chain joins TRBV5-1 and TRBJ2-1; the D gene is possibly TRBD1 (6 bases). V was clipped by 0 bases and J by 8 bases, with 27 bases between them. Germline V gene data show CDR1 as SGHRS and CDR2 as YFSETQ. The CDR3 covers 19 residues. As DNA, the CDR3 is TGCGCCAGCAGCTTGGCTATTTCTATACCGGGACACGCCGGCCATGAGCAGTTCTTC. Protein product: CASSLAISIPGHAGHEQFF.

Ten or more counts support this clonotype. This CDR3 reads CSASGDRVRTNYGYTF. CDR3 nucleotides: TGCAGTGCTAGTGGGGACAGGGTTCGGACTAACTATGGCTACACCTTC. The rearrangement links TRBV20-1 to TRBJ1-2; 9 bases match TRBD1. This CDR3 is built from 16 residues. The V and J ends lost 3 bases and 0 bases, in that order; junction bases with no gene match: 8. Germline V gene lookup returns CDR1 DFQATT and CDR2 SNEGSKA (reference sequence).

This clonotype was seen many times. The rearrangement uses TRBV15 and TRBJ1-6; possible D gene TRBD1, 6 bases. Germline CDR1 LNHNV, CDR2 YYDKDF (reference sequence). The CDR3 runs to 14 residues. The germline V and J ends were trimmed by 4 bases and 7 bases, with 11 bases remaining between them. As DNA, the CDR3 is TGTGCCACCAGCATCGGCCAGGGGAATTCACCCCTCCACTTT. It encodes CATSIGQGNSPLHF.

This clonotype came up many times. The V gene is TRBV7-6, the J gene TRBJ2-7, with D unclear. Deletions cut 0 bases from V and 4 bases from J, with 7 bases between. Germline-derived CDR1 and CDR2 are SGHVS and FNYEAQ. This CDR3 is 13 amino acids long. CDR3 protein: CASSLALGYEQYF. For the CDR3, the DNA is TGTGCCAGCAGCTTAGCCTTGGGTTACGAGCAGTACTTC.